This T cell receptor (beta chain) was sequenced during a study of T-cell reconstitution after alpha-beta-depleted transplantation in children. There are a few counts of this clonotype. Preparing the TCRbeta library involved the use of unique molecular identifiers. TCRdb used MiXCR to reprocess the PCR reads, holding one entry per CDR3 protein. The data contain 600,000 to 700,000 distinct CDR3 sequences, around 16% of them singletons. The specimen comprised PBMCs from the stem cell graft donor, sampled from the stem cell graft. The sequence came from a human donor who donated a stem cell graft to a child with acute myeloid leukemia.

As DNA, the CDR3 is TGTGCCAGCAGCCCCGCGGGGGCCTCCAATGAGCAGTTCTTC. Encoded protein: CASSPAGASNEQFF. The rearrangement uses TRBV7-3 and TRBJ2-1; the D gene is possibly TRBD2 (7 bases). V lost 5 bases and J lost 6, with 14 bases in between. This CDR3 is 14 amino acids long. CDR1 and CDR2 from the germline V gene are SGHTA and FQGTGA.